This T cell receptor (beta chain) came from a study of T cell responses to AZD1222 COVID-19 vaccine. The V gene lost 9 bases and the J gene lost 7 bases, with 18 bases spanning the gap. The CDR3 has 13 residues. In regard to this clone: As yet, its antigen is unknown.

Study-level results: Following two doses of AZD1222, Spike-specific TCR breadth and depth rose. Epitopes outside B.1.351 and B.1.1.7 mutated regions reportedly drew nearly half of spike TCRs. Females made up more of the donors, who were largely white British, and clonal diversity may have come out too low. Seropositivity was recorded at baseline in only a handful of AZD1222 recipients.

Generated by immunoSEQ multiplex PCR, the TCRdb table keeps only in-frame clones and is missing some. The repertoire consists of about 97,000 clones, with about 90% occurring once and the leading ten covering roughly 10%. The chain recombines TRBV12-3 or TRBV12-4 with TRBJ1-2; D not resolved. Here the sequenced sample was peripheral blood, taken 28 days after the second AZD1222 dose. The sequence came from an adult who received the AZD1222 COVID-19 vaccine. In DNA form, the CDR3 reads TGTGCCAGTGAACACCGCCGGCTCGGTGGCTACACCTTC. Translated, it gives CASEHRRLGGYTF.